One and the same sample provided the 2 T cell receptor beta chains below, sequenced in a study of T-cell memory formation after mild COVID-19. Using its own MiXCR run on the 5' RACE reads, TCRdb lists one record per CDR3 protein. There are 110,000 to 150,000 distinct CDR3 sequences in the sample; under 30% occur only once, and approximately 25% lies in the top ten. The sample comprised PBMCs or a T cell subset sorted from them (not recorded which). These receptors came from an adult woman who had mild COVID-19 (a few samples of this study predate the infection). Cell type and time point are not known.

V gene TRBV7-6 combines with J gene TRBJ1-1; D not resolved. V lost 1 base to trimming and J lost 8 bases, with 14 bases between them. This CDR3 has 14 amino acids. Germline CDR1 is SGHVS and CDR2 is FNYEAQ. The CDR3 nucleotides read TGTGCCAGCAGCTTAGATAGGGCAAGCGAAGAAGCTTTCTTT. Translating gives CASSLDRASEEAFF.

This clonotype was picked up a small number of times. This sequence joins TRBV12-3 or TRBV12-4 and TRBJ2-3; D might be TRBD2 (6 bases). Trimming removed 4 bases from V and 2 bases from J, with 19 bases in between. CDR3 length: 17 residues. CDR3 coding DNA: TGTGCCAGCAGTTCCTGGACGGAGGGGAAGATCACAGATACGCAGTATTTT. This codes for CASSSWTEGKITDTQYF.